This passage covers 25 T cell receptor beta chains from one sample sequenced in a study of shared clonotypes between healthy human individuals. Assay used: immunoSEQ multiplex PCR; TCRdb lists only in-frame clones, some missing. The data show about 1.5 million clones, 98% seen once. Sequencing used naive CD4+ T cells sorted from blood. The subset: CD45RA+ positively selected. All receptors derive from a man aged 25-45 years in good health.

V is TRBV19 and J is TRBJ1-5; D perhaps matches TRBD1 (6 bases). This CDR3 comprises 12 residues. Trimming removed 6 bases from V and 6 bases from J, with 9 bases in between. CDR1 is LNHDA, CDR2 SQIVND, per germline (reference sequence). The CDR3, as DNA: TGTGCCAGTAGGAAGGGGGGTCAGCCCCAGCATTTT. Its translation: CASRKGGQPQHF.

The V gene is TRBV12-5, the J gene TRBJ2-7, with D maybe TRBD2 (6 bases). The CDR3 runs to 13 residues. Looked up from germline, CDR1 is LGHNT and CDR2 is FRNRAP. Trimming left V 5 bases short and J 3 bases short, with 11 bases between. CDR3 in DNA: TGTGCTAGTGGTAGCGGGCTGGTCTACGAGCAGTACTTC. It specifies CASGSGLVYEQYF.

Concerning this clone: This same CDR3 is encoded by further DNA sequences in the sample. The chain couples TRBV5-1 to TRBJ2-7, with 15 bases matching TRBD2. The germline V gene has CDR1 SGHRS and CDR2 YFSETQ. With V trimmed by 4 bases and J by 4 bases, 3 bases remained unmatched. The CDR3 contains 15 residues. The chain's CDR3 is CASSPGTSGGYEQYF. The CDR3 nucleotides read TGCGCCAGCAGCCCCGGGACTAGCGGGGGGTACGAGCAGTACTTC.

In this sample, this clone turned up once. The chain links TRBV9 to TRBJ2-2, with D tentatively TRBD1 (6 bases). Germline V lookup: CDR1 SGDLS, CDR2 YYNGEE. V shed 3 bases and J shed 5 bases, with 14 bases lying between them. The CDR3 runs 15 residues. CDR3 residues: CASSETGLETGELFF. CDR3 DNA: TGTGCCAGCAGCGAAACAGGGTTGGAGACCGGGGAGCTGTTTTTT.

V gene TRBV14 combines with J gene TRBJ2-7, with TRBD1 identical over 9 bases. Germline loops: CDR1 SGHDN, CDR2 FVKESK. The CDR3 is made up of 15 amino acids. V dropped 4 bases and J dropped 1; count of bases not matched to a gene: 5. DNA for the CDR3: TGTGCCAGCAGCCTAGCACAGGGGGCGTCCTACGAGCAGTACTTC. Its protein is CASSLAQGASYEQYF.

The rearrangement uses TRBV14 and TRBJ2-2, with a tentative D call TRBD1 (6 bases). Germline values: CDR1 SGHDN, CDR2 FVKESK. The CDR3 loop spans 18 amino acids. V was clipped by 3 bases and J by 7 bases, with 24 bases between them. CDR3 DNA: TGTGCCAGCAGCCATCTAACGATTAGGACAGACTTATACGGGGAGCTGTTTTTT. Amino acids: CASSHLTIRTDLYGELFF.

The CDR3 loop is CASSLREAYGYTF. The CDR3 DNA sequence: TGTGCCAGCAGCTTGAGGGAAGCTTATGGCTACACCTTC. The genes are TRBV7-9 and TRBJ1-2; no definite D call. The germline gives CDR1 SEHNR, CDR2 FQNEAQ (reference sequence). The CDR3 sequence is 13 residues long. Trimming removed 3 bases from V and 5 bases from J, with 10 bases in between. The variable domain in full, completed from reference TRBV7-9 and TRBJ1-2, reads DTGVSQNPRHKITKRGQNVTFRCDPISEHNRLYWYRQTLGQGPEFLTYFQNEAQLEKSRLLSDRFSAERPKGSFSTLEIQRTEQGDSAMYLCASSLREAYGYTFGSGTRLTVV.

A single count supports this clone. The genes are TRBV14 and TRBJ2-3; D remains ambiguous. Trimming cost V 0 bases and J 0 bases, with 10 bases left between them. CDR1 is SGHDN, CDR2 FVKESK, per germline. The CDR3 covers 16 residues. The CDR3 sequence is CASSQDLFTSTDTQYF. The CDR3 DNA follows: TGTGCCAGCAGCCAAGACCTGTTCACTAGCACAGATACGCAGTATTTT. Looking up the rest from reference TRBV14 and TRBJ2-3 gives the full variable domain: EAGVTQFPSHSVIEKGQTVTLRCDPISGHDNLYWYRRVMGKEIKFLLHFVKESKQDESGMPNNRFLAERTGGTYSTLKVQPAELEDSGVYFCASSQDLFTSTDTQYFGPGTRLTVL.

The CDR3 region has the DNA TGCAGCGTGGCCTTTGGGACAGGGAATATGGATGAGCAGTTCTTC. Translation: CSVAFGTGNMDEQFF. The chain uses TRBV29-1 and TRBJ2-1; TRBD1 aligns across 9 bases. The V segment lost 6 bases and the J segment 8 bases; nucleotides outside the gene matches: 14. Germline loops: CDR1 SQVTM, CDR2 ANQGSEA. The CDR3 has 15 amino acids.

The genes are TRBV10-2 and TRBJ2-2, with D uncertain. Trimming removed 0 bases from V and 8 bases from J, with 7 bases in between. The CDR3 length is 13 residues. Germline CDR1 and CDR2: WSHSY and SAAADI. In nucleotides, the CDR3 is TGCGCCAGCAGTGAGTCGGGTGGTGGGGAGCTGTTTTTT. Translated, it gives CASSESGGGELFF.

The V call is TRBV5-1, the J call TRBJ1-1, with 9 nucleotides matching TRBD1. CDR3 length equals 15 residues. J was trimmed by 2 bases and V by 4 bases; bases with no gene match: 6. The germline V gene encodes CDR1 SGHRS and CDR2 YFSETQ. Written as DNA, the CDR3 is TGCGCCAGCAGCCCACTGACAGGGGGAAACACTGAAGCTTTCTTT. Its translation is CASSPLTGGNTEAFF. The variable domain in full, with the rest retrieved from reference TRBV5-1 and TRBJ1-1, is KAGVTQTPRYLIKTRGQQVTLSCSPISGHRSVSWYQQTPGQGLQFLFEYFSETQRNKGNFPGRFSGRQFSNSRSEMNVSTLELGDSALYLCASSPLTGGNTEAFFGQGTRLTVV.

This chain links TRBV10-3 with TRBJ2-1; D is uncertain. The V and J ends lost 3 bases and 5 bases respectively, with 5 bases between them. Germline CDR1 reads ENHRY; CDR2 reads SYGVKD. The CDR3 has 12 residues. The CDR3 loop reads CAISDKNNEQFF. The CDR3 coding sequence is TGTGCCATCAGTGACAAAAACAATGAGCAGTTCTTC.

The chain has TRBV11-2 and TRBJ2-7; no definite D call. Germline CDR1 and CDR2: SGHAT and FQNNGV. There are 17 residues in the CDR3. With 4 bases removed from V and 2 bases from J, the gap between germline ends came to 21 bases. The CDR3 region has the DNA TGTGCCAGCAGCTCGCTCAGGTTGAAAAGGATCACCTACGAGCAGTACTTC. Translating gives CASSSLRLKRITYEQYF.

As DNA, the CDR3 is TGCGCCAGCAGCCAAGATCAGCCGGTACATGGCTACACCTTC. Residues: CASSQDQPVHGYTF. The V gene is TRBV4-3, the J gene TRBJ1-2; D is undetermined. CDR3 length: 14 residues. V was pared by 0 bases and J by 6 bases, with 11 bases between. In germline, CDR1 is LGHNA, CDR2 YSLEER.

The rearrangement joins TRBV20-1 to TRBJ2-1, with TRBD1 matching 7 bases. After removal of 6 bases from V and 5 bases from J, the junction contained 1 base not matched to a gene. Germline V lookup: CDR1 DFQATT, CDR2 SNEGSKA (reference sequence). This CDR3 is 11 amino acids long. The CDR3: CSAQGDNEQFF. DNA for the CDR3: TGCAGTGCCCAGGGGGACAATGAGCAGTTCTTC.

The rearrangement links TRBV10-3 to TRBJ1-2; D perhaps matches TRBD1 (5 bases). Germline V gene lookup returns CDR1 ENHRY and CDR2 SYGVKD. V was pared by 4 bases and J by 12 bases, with 18 bases between. CDR3 size: 13 residues. This CDR3 is CAISASGGDGHTF. The CDR3 nucleotides are TGTGCCATCAGTGCCTCGGGTGGGGACGGGCACACCTTC.

The J gene is TRBJ2-1, the V gene TRBV18; 13 bases fit TRBD2. With 5 bases clipped from V and 6 bases from J, the junction kept 4 bases outside the gene matches. CDR1 is KGHSH, CDR2 LQKENI, per germline. The CDR3 length is 15 residues. CDR3 bases: TGTGCCAGCTCAGCGGGACTAGCGGGATCCAATGAGCAGTTCTTC. This sequence encodes CASSAGLAGSNEQFF.

The chain is built from TRBV29-1 and TRBJ2-1; 11 positions agree with TRBD2. CDR3 length equals 17 residues. The junction had 9 bases not matched to a gene; V was cut back by 0 bases and J by 5 bases. Germline values: CDR1 SQVTM, CDR2 ANQGSEA. The CDR3 DNA follows: TGCAGCGTTGAAGATCACCCGGGACTAGCGGAAGACAATGAGCAGTTCTTC. It specifies CSVEDHPGLAEDNEQFF.

The chain is built from TRBV2 and TRBJ2-7; maybe TRBD1 (7 bases). Deletions cut 8 bases from V and 2 bases from J, with 13 bases between. The CDR3 sequence is 13 residues long. Germline-derived CDR1 and CDR2 are SNHLY and FYNNEI. The CDR3 reads CASRGTVTYEQYF. In nucleotides, the CDR3 is TGTGCCAGCCGCGGGACAGTAACCTACGAGCAGTACTTC.

The chain links TRBV6-1 to TRBJ2-7; maybe TRBD1 (6 bases). CDR1 and CDR2 (germline): MNHNS, SASEGT. There are 14 residues in the CDR3. Trimming removed 2 bases at V and 2 bases at J, with 10 bases between. CDR3 sequence reads: CASSELDRTYEQYF. The CDR3 DNA reads as TGTGCCAGCAGTGAATTGGACAGAACCTACGAGCAGTACTTC.

This chain joins TRBV5-1 and TRBJ2-7, with D possibly being TRBD1 (5 bases). The V and J ends lost 4 bases and 2 bases respectively, with 16 bases between them. The CDR3 covers 15 residues. In germline, CDR1 is SGHRS, CDR2 YFSETQ. The DNA of the CDR3 is TGCGCCAGCAGCCTGGCCGGACAACCTCCCTACGAGCAGTACTTC. Translation: CASSLAGQPPYEQYF.

The chain joins TRBV30 to TRBJ1-1, with 7 bases aligning to TRBD1. Trimming cost V 5 bases and J 6 bases; bases outside gene matches: 15. Germline V lookup: CDR1 GTSNPN, CDR2 SVGIG (reference sequence). The CDR3 loop spans 15 amino acids. CDR3 coding DNA: TGTGCCTGGGTCCGGGCCGGGACAGCTTTTGCTGAAGCTTTCTTT. It yields the protein CAWVRAGTAFAEAFF.

This chain connects TRBV27 to TRBJ2-3, with TRBD1 identical over 12 bases. CDR3 length equals 17 residues. Germline CDR1 and CDR2: MNHEY and SMNVEV (reference sequence). Trimming removed 7 bases from V and 2 bases from J; junction bases left unmatched: 10. Written as DNA, the CDR3 is TGTGCCAGCATCCCTTATCGGGACAGGGGGCCCACAGATACGCAGTATTTT. This gives the protein CASIPYRDRGPTDTQYF.

The gene calls are TRBV19 and TRBJ2-2; 10 bases line up with TRBD1. J gave up 8 bases and V 2 bases, and 8 bases lay outside the gene matches. The CDR3 covers 16 residues. Germline loops: CDR1 LNHDA, CDR2 SQIVND (reference sequence). This CDR3 reads CASSIRDRGFGGELFF. CDR3 bases: TGTGCCAGTAGTATAAGGGACAGGGGCTTTGGAGGGGAGCTGTTTTTT.

This chain uses TRBV2 with TRBJ2-7; 7 nucleotides align to TRBD2. V dropped 7 bases and J dropped 3; count of bases not matched to a gene: 3. CDR1 is SNHLY, CDR2 FYNNEI, per germline. The CDR3 length is 12 residues. CDR3 sequence reads: CASMGRGYEQYF. CDR3 nucleotide sequence: TGTGCCAGCATGGGGAGGGGCTACGAGCAGTACTTC.